This T cell receptor beta chain was found in a study of T cell responses to AZD1222 COVID-19 vaccine. General study results and limits: An increase in Spike-specific TCR breadth and depth was observed after two AZD1222 doses.

Sequencing used immunoSEQ multiplex PCR; TCRdb keeps in-frame clones, though not all of them. The sample gives about 140,000 clones, approximately 95% of which show up once; less than 0.95% is in the top ten. As regards this clone: Its antigen is not identified.

This CDR3 region has 17 residues. V dropped 4 bases and J dropped 4; count of bases not matched to a gene: 10. Germline V gene sequence: CDR1 SGHRS, CDR2 YFSETQ. The clonotype originates from an adult in good health. The sequencing used peripheral blood, collected on day 0 of MenACWY control vaccination. The rearrangement joins TRBV5-1 to TRBJ2-1; 11 bases are shared with TRBD2. The CDR3 region is CASSLRGLAASYNEQFF. The CDR3 DNA sequence: TGCGCCAGCAGCCTCCGGGGACTAGCGGCCTCATACAATGAGCAGTTCTTC.